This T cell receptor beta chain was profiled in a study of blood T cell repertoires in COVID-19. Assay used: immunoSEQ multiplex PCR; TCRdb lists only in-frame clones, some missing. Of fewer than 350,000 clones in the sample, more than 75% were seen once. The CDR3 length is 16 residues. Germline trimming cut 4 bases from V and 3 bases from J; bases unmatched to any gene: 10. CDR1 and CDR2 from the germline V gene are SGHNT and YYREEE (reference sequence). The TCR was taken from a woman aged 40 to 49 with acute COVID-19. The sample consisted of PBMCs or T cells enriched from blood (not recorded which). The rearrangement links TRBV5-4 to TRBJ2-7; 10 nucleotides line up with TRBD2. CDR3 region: CASSVPSSGSFYEQYF. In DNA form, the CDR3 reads TGTGCCAGCAGCGTCCCCTCTAGCGGGAGTTTCTACGAGCAGTACTTC.